Presented here are 28 T cell receptor beta chains from one specimen sequenced in a study of OX40 agonist ivuxolimab in advanced cancers. Libraries were constructed by the immunoSEQ multiplex PCR assay. TCRdb mirrors the immuneACCESS table, restricted to in-frame sequences. Some clones are absent from its copies; in checked studies, under half trace to an unresolved V gene, and the reason for the others is unknown. The sample table lists about 66,000 clones, approximately 90% of them with a count of one. The ten largest clonotypes hold 0.67% of the sample. Sequenced material: CD4+ or CD8+ T cells sorted from blood, taken in a trial of the OX40 agonist ivuxolimab. The source of these receptors is an adult with an advanced solid tumor such as melanoma, head and neck, liver or kidney cancer.

V is TRBV29-1 and J is TRBJ1-2, with D uncertain. This CDR3 has 14 residues. Trimming took 4 bases from V and 0 from J, leaving 12 bases between them. CDR1 is SQVTM, CDR2 ANQGSEA, per germline. The CDR3 sequence is CSVAERGANYGYTF. CDR3 nucleotides: TGCAGCGTTGCCGAACGGGGAGCTAACTATGGCTACACCTTC.

This sequence joins TRBV18 and TRBJ1-1; D remains ambiguous. This CDR3 comprises 13 residues. Germline values: CDR1 KGHSH, CDR2 LQKENI. V dropped 6 bases and J dropped 3 bases, with 11 bases sitting between them. In nucleotides, the CDR3 is TGTGCCAGCTCCCTGGCGGCGGACACTGAAGCTTTCTTT. Its protein is CASSLAADTEAFF. Supplemented by reference TRBV18 and TRBJ1-1, the full variable domain reads NAGVMQNPRHLVRRRGQEARLRCSPMKGHSHVYWYRQLPEEGLKFMVYLQKENIIDESGMPKERFSAEFPKEGPSILRIQQVVRGDSAAYFCASSLAADTEAFFGQGTRLTVV.

This clone is a singleton in its sample. The chain is built from TRBV5-1 and TRBJ1-5; D ambiguous. This CDR3 is 13 amino acids long. The germline gives CDR1 SGHRS, CDR2 YFSETQ. The ends were cut back, 0 bases at V and 4 bases at J, with 5 bases in the middle. The CDR3 loop is CASSLGQNQPQHF. The CDR3, as DNA: TGCGCCAGCAGCTTGGGCCAGAATCAGCCCCAGCATTTT.

CDR3 coding DNA: TGTGCCTGGAGTGTGGGTAGCTTCTACAATGAGCAGTTCTTC. Its protein is CAWSVGSFYNEQFF. The chain carries TRBV30 and TRBJ2-1; D is unclear. V gave up 0 bases and J gave up 3 bases, with 9 bases separating them. CDR1 GTSNPN and CDR2 SVGIG come from the germline V gene (reference sequence). The CDR3 covers 14 residues.

The chain uses TRBV9 and TRBJ1-2; no reliable D call. CDR3 size: 14 residues. CDR1 SGDLS and CDR2 YYNGEE come from the germline V gene. The V end lost 0 bases, the J end lost 8 bases, and 14 bases lay between the germline ends. Here the CDR3 reads CASSVVVGMGGYTF. The CDR3 DNA is TGTGCCAGCAGCGTAGTGGTGGGAATGGGAGGCTACACCTTC.

The chain has TRBV30 and TRBJ2-1; D may correspond to TRBD1 or TRBD2 (5 bases each). The CDR3 consists of 14 residues. The V and J ends lost 3 bases and 2 bases respectively, with 11 bases between them. Germline CDR1 reads GTSNPN; CDR2 reads SVGIG (reference sequence). CDR3 region: CAWRGDGTYNEQFF. CDR3 nucleotide sequence: TGTGCCTGGAGGGGGGACGGCACCTACAATGAGCAGTTCTTC. Drawing the rest from reference TRBV30 and TRBJ2-1, the complete variable domain is SQTIHQWPATLVQPVGSPLSLECTVEGTSNPNLYWYRQAAGRGLQLLFYSVGIGQISSEVPQNLSASRPQDRQFILSSKKLLLSDSGFYLCAWRGDGTYNEQFFGPGTRLTVL.

CDR3 sequence: CASSLGTAVGGNEQFF. CDR3 nucleotide sequence: TGCGCCAGCAGCTTGGGGACCGCGGTGGGTGGCAATGAGCAGTTCTTC. This sequence joins TRBV5-1 and TRBJ2-1, with D hard to call. Germline lookup yields CDR1 SGHRS and CDR2 YFSETQ. CDR3 length equals 16 residues. V was trimmed by 0 bases and J by 6 bases, leaving 16 bases between them.

The rearrangement uses TRBV28 and TRBJ2-1; 13 bases match TRBD2. V shed 7 bases and J 5 bases; nucleotides not matched to a gene: 14. Germline V gene lookup returns CDR1 MDHEN and CDR2 SYDVKM. This CDR3 is 18 amino acids long. The CDR3 reads CASTFRRTSGSWHNEQFF. CDR3 coding DNA: TGTGCCAGCACGTTTAGGAGGACTAGCGGGAGTTGGCACAATGAGCAGTTCTTC. The full variable domain, with the rest looked up from reference TRBV28 and TRBJ2-1, is DVKVTQSSRYLVKRTGEKVFLECVQDMDHENMFWYRQDPGLGLRLIYFSYDVKMKEKGDIPEGYSVSREKKERFSLILESASTNQTSMYLCASTFRRTSGSWHNEQFFGPGTRLTVL.

J is TRBJ1-2 and V is TRBV7-9; maybe TRBD1 (6 bases). V was trimmed by 4 bases and J by 3 bases, leaving 12 bases between them. CDR1 SEHNR and CDR2 FQNEAQ come from the germline V gene (reference sequence). The CDR3 spans 14 residues. The CDR3 DNA reads TGTGCCAGCAGCTGGGCGTCAGGGGACTATGGCTACACCTTC. Its translation is CASSWASGDYGYTF.

This chain links TRBV5-1 with TRBJ2-1, with TRBD2 identical over 9 bases. CDR1 SGHRS and CDR2 YFSETQ come from the germline V gene. J lost 4 bases, V lost 7 bases, and 15 bases had no gene match. This CDR3 has 17 residues. In nucleotides, the CDR3 is TGCGCCAGCCGGGGCCGTTATAGACTAGCGGTTTACAATGAGCAGTTCTTC. Translated, it gives CASRGRYRLAVYNEQFF.

This clone is categorized as medium-sized. The chain couples TRBV11-1 to TRBJ2-5, with TRBD2 as a possible D gene (5 bases). There are 13 residues in the CDR3. Germline V gene sequence: CDR1 SGHAT, CDR2 FQDESV (reference sequence). Trimming left V 1 base short and J 2 bases short, with 5 bases between. Here the CDR3 reads CASSLERQETQYF. Here the CDR3 DNA reads TGTGCCAGCAGCTTAGAGCGGCAAGAGACCCAGTACTTC.

This chain joins TRBV19 and TRBJ1-1, with 9 bases identical to TRBD1. The J segment lost 5 bases and the V segment lost 4 bases, leaving 5 bases of the junction unmatched. CDR1 LNHDA and CDR2 SQIVND come from the germline V gene (reference sequence). The CDR3 runs to 14 residues. The CDR3: CASSRDREGTEAFF. In DNA form, the CDR3 reads TGTGCCAGTAGTAGGGACAGGGAGGGGACTGAAGCTTTCTTT.

The rearrangement joins TRBV18 to TRBJ1-5, with 10 bases aligning to TRBD1. Germline assignment: CDR1 KGHSH and CDR2 LQKENI. The length of the CDR3 is 17 residues. The V gene end was trimmed by 4 bases and the J gene end by 4 bases; junction bases not matched to a gene: 10. The CDR3 protein is CASSLTAPGQGNQPQHF. The CDR3 DNA sequence: TGTGCCAGCTCACTAACGGCACCGGGACAGGGGAATCAGCCCCAGCATTTT.

This clone appeared a single time. The chain combines TRBV6-5 with TRBJ1-1; D not certain. CDR3 size: 11 residues. Deletions cut 7 bases from V and 2 bases from J, with 5 bases between. Looked up from germline, CDR1 is MNHEY and CDR2 is SVGAGI. The CDR3 protein is CASTGNTEAFF. For the CDR3, the DNA is TGTGCCAGCACGGGCAACACTGAAGCTTTCTTT.

The gene calls are TRBV18 and TRBJ1-4; tentatively, D is TRBD1 (5 bases). The CDR3 has 13 amino acids. V lost 4 bases to trimming and J lost 11 bases, with 14 bases between them. From germline, CDR1 is KGHSH and CDR2 LQKENI. The CDR3 region has the DNA TGTGCCAGCTCACAACAGACAGCCGCGAAACTGTTTTTT. Its translation: CASSQQTAAKLFF.

V is TRBV5-1 and J is TRBJ1-5; possible D gene TRBD1, 5 bases. Per the germline V gene, CDR1 is SGHRS and CDR2 is YFSETQ. The CDR3 has 15 residues. V shed 4 bases and J shed 6 bases, with 17 bases lying between them. The DNA for the CDR3 is TGCGCCAGCAGCAGGTCCGGGCTTCAGGGTCAGCCCCAGCATTTT. Translated: CASSRSGLQGQPQHF.

The CDR3: CASSLAQDGYEQYF. The CDR3 DNA reads TGTGCCAGCAGCTTAGCTCAGGATGGCTACGAGCAGTACTTC. The genes are TRBV7-8 and TRBJ2-7; the D is unclear. V gave up 0 bases and J gave up 3 bases, with 9 bases separating them. Germline-derived CDR1 and CDR2 are SGHVS and FQNEAQ. This CDR3 comprises 14 residues.

The J gene is TRBJ2-7, the V gene TRBV7-9; TRBD1 might be the D (6 bases). The germline gives CDR1 SEHNR, CDR2 FQNEAQ (reference sequence). The CDR3 covers 14 residues. The ends were cut back, 5 bases at V and 2 bases at J, with 13 bases in the middle. The CDR3 loop reads CASSPLQGPYEQYF. CDR3 nucleotide sequence: TGTGCCAGCAGCCCACTTCAGGGGCCCTACGAGCAGTACTTC.

This clone was counted a single time. This chain uses TRBV2 with TRBJ1-1; D is possibly TRBD1 (5 bases). The V gene lost 4 bases and the J gene lost 3 bases, with 6 bases spanning the gap. The germline V gene encodes CDR1 SNHLY and CDR2 FYNNEI. The CDR3 loop spans 12 amino acids. This chain's CDR3 is CASSVQDTEAFF. CDR3 DNA sequence: TGTGCCAGCAGTGTACAGGACACTGAAGCTTTCTTT.

The genes are TRBV19 and TRBJ2-7; 10 bases are a match to TRBD1. Losses at the gene ends were 10 bases for V and 6 bases for J; bases not matched to a gene: 12. CDR3 size: 14 residues. CDR1 LNHDA and CDR2 SQIVND come from the germline V gene (reference sequence). The CDR3 sequence: CATTPGQGNGEQYF. CDR3 in DNA: TGTGCCACCACGCCGGGACAGGGGAACGGCGAGCAGTACTTC.

This clone appeared a single time. The chain has TRBV5-1 and TRBJ1-1; 7 nucleotides align to TRBD1. Trimming took 2 bases from V and 0 from J; bases not matched to a gene: 10. The CDR3 is 17 residues long. The germline gives CDR1 SGHRS, CDR2 YFSETQ. Written as DNA, the CDR3 is TGCGCCAGCAGCTTCGGCCCGCGGGGACAGCTGAACACTGAAGCTTTCTTT. Its translation is CASSFGPRGQLNTEAFF.

V usage is TRBV11-1 and J usage is TRBJ2-3, with 9 bases identical to TRBD2. Germline CDR1 and CDR2: SGHAT and FQDESV (reference sequence). The CDR3 loop spans 13 amino acids. Unmatched junction bases numbered 7, after V lost 1 base and J lost 14 bases. This CDR3 is CASSLGASGRMYF. The CDR3 coding sequence is TGTGCCAGCAGCTTAGGCGCGAGCGGGAGGATGTATTTT.

This clone was detected a few times. V and J are TRBV2 and TRBJ1-5; no reliable D call. Germline values: CDR1 SNHLY, CDR2 FYNNEI. Trimming stripped 3 bases from V and 6 bases from J, with 9 bases between. The CDR3 runs to 13 residues. CDR3 region: CASSDHRFQPQHF. In DNA form, the CDR3 reads TGTGCCAGCAGTGACCACAGATTTCAGCCCCAGCATTTT.

The CDR3 loop reads CAIPGHPHSNQPQHF. CDR3 sequence (DNA): TGTGCCATTCCGGGACACCCCCATAGCAATCAGCCCCAGCATTTT. The chain couples TRBV28 to TRBJ1-5; D is perhaps TRBD1 (6 bases). The CDR3 consists of 15 residues. The germline V gene encodes CDR1 MDHEN and CDR2 SYDVKM. Deletions cut 10 bases from V and 0 bases from J, with 16 bases between.

The rearrangement joins TRBV7-9 to TRBJ1-5; D is ambiguous. This CDR3 comprises 13 residues. V lost 2 bases and J lost 8, with 10 bases in between. Germline V CDR1 and CDR2: SEHNR, FQNEAQ (reference sequence). CDR3 DNA sequence: TGTGCCAGCAGCTTATCCGCCTTTAAGCCCCAGCATTTT. Protein sequence: CASSLSAFKPQHF.

The CDR3 reads CASFQAGVYNEQFF. The CDR3, as DNA: TGTGCCAGCTTCCAAGCGGGGGTCTACAATGAGCAGTTCTTC. The V call is TRBV6-5, the J call TRBJ2-1; TRBD2 matches 8 bases. Trimming removed 8 bases from V and 3 bases from J; junction bases left unmatched: 6. Per the germline V gene, CDR1 is MNHEY and CDR2 is SVGAGI. The CDR3 contains 14 residues.

The chain couples TRBV2 to TRBJ2-2, with unresolved D. The CDR3 is 13 amino acids. Germline loops: CDR1 SNHLY, CDR2 FYNNEI. V was cut by 4 bases and J by 1 base, with 4 bases left in between. The CDR3 protein is CASSVRNTGELFF. As DNA, the CDR3 is TGTGCCAGCAGTGTCCGGAACACCGGGGAGCTGTTTTTT.

This clone was counted once. This sequence joins TRBV5-1 and TRBJ2-3; D perhaps matches TRBD2 (5 bases). The CDR3 has 13 amino acids. Germline assignment: CDR1 SGHRS and CDR2 YFSETQ. Between the trimmed V and J ends, which lost 5 bases and 4 bases, there was a span of 11 bases. CDR3 protein: CASRSEAPDTQYF. The CDR3 bases are TGCGCCAGCAGATCGGAGGCCCCAGATACGCAGTATTTT.